One sample yielded the 25 T cell receptor beta chains listed below, sequenced in a study of blood T cell repertoires in COVID-19. Sequencing used immunoSEQ multiplex PCR; TCRdb keeps in-frame clones, though not all of them. Seen here are 200,000 to 250,000 clones, roughly four fifths observed once, and the top ten hold about 9.3%. The specimen was PBMCs or T cells enriched from blood (not recorded which). The receptors were gathered from a man aged 40-55 years who had recovered from COVID-19.

CDR3 loop: CASSPEGDSYTF. CDR3 DNA sequence: TGTGCCAGCTCACCCGAGGGCGACAGCTACACCTTC. The chain combines TRBV18 with TRBJ1-2, with D unresolved. V was shortened by 3 bases and J by 9 bases, with 11 bases between the two germline ends. Germline V gene data show CDR1 as KGHSH and CDR2 as LQKENI. The CDR3 loop spans 12 amino acids. The complete variable domain, with remaining parts taken from reference TRBV18 and TRBJ1-2, reads NAGVMQNPRHLVRRRGQEARLRCSPMKGHSHVYWYRQLPEEGLKFMVYLQKENIIDESGMPKERFSAEFPKEGPSILRIQQVVRGDSAAYFCASSPEGDSYTFGSGTRLTVV.

V usage is TRBV6-5 and J usage is TRBJ1-2, with TRBD1 as a possible D gene (6 bases). Trimming took 0 bases from V and 3 from J, leaving 11 bases between them. CDR1 is MNHEY, CDR2 SVGAGI, per germline. There are 15 residues in the CDR3. CDR3 DNA sequence: TGTGCCAGCAGTTACTCGAGGGGGGGGTACTATGGCTACACCTTC. It yields the protein CASSYSRGGYYGYTF.

The V call is TRBV7-9, the J call TRBJ2-1, with TRBD1 matching 7 bases. V was pared by 3 bases and J by 6 bases, with 8 bases of the junction left unmatched. Germline V gene sequence: CDR1 SEHNR, CDR2 FQNEAQ (reference sequence). This CDR3 has 15 amino acids. CDR3: CASSFVHGTVNEQFF. CDR3 bases: TGTGCCAGCAGCTTCGTTCATGGGACAGTCAATGAGCAGTTCTTC. The variable domain in full, completed from reference TRBV7-9 and TRBJ2-1, reads DTGVSQNPRHKITKRGQNVTFRCDPISEHNRLYWYRQTLGQGPEFLTYFQNEAQLEKSRLLSDRFSAERPKGSFSTLEIQRTEQGDSAMYLCASSFVHGTVNEQFFGPGTRLTVL.

The chain couples TRBV4-2 to TRBJ2-1, with TRBD2 identical over 10 bases. This CDR3 is 16 amino acids long. V shed 1 base, J shed 5 bases, and the junction held 5 bases outside the gene matches. Germline V CDR1 and CDR2: LGHNA, YNFKEQ. In nucleotides, the CDR3 is TGTGCCAGCAGCCAAGTAGGGCTAGCGGGGGACAATGAGCAGTTCTTC. As protein: CASSQVGLAGDNEQFF.

V and J are TRBV3-1 (or the pseudogene TRBV3-2) and TRBJ2-7; D is ambiguous. Germline V gene lookup returns CDR1 LGHDT and CDR2 YNNKEL (reference sequence). CDR3 length: 15 amino acids. The V and J ends lost 2 bases and 0 bases respectively, with 11 bases between them. The CDR3 region is CASSQQARSSYEQYF. The CDR3 DNA is TGTGCCAGCAGCCAACAAGCCCGGAGCTCCTACGAGCAGTACTTC.

The chain links TRBV4-1 to TRBJ1-6, with D uncertain. The CDR3 totals 13 residues. V dropped 1 base and J dropped 14 bases, with 12 bases sitting between them. CDR1 MGHRA and CDR2 YSYEKL come from the germline V gene. DNA of the CDR3: TGCGCCAGCAGCCAAGGACTACTTTGGGCCCTCCACTTT. This translates into CASSQGLLWALHF.

The chain employs TRBV7-8 and TRBJ2-6; 7 bases line up with TRBD2. CDR1 is SGHVS and CDR2 is FQNEAQ in the germline V gene. V trimming: 4 bases; J trimming: 0 bases; junction bases outside the gene matches: 9. This CDR3 comprises 18 residues. The CDR3 DNA sequence: TGTGCCAGCAGCTCCGGGGGGTACACAAGCTCTGGGGCCAACGTCCTGACTTTC. This codes for CASSSGGYTSSGANVLTF.

This chain joins TRBV2 and TRBJ2-3; D perhaps matches TRBD2 (6 bases). CDR1 and CDR2 from the germline V gene are SNHLY and FYNNEI. The CDR3 totals 16 residues. Deletions cut 1 base from V and 1 base from J, with 12 bases between. CDR3 sequence (DNA): TGTGCCAGCAGTGAAGGGGCGGGACTGGGCACAGATACGCAGTATTTT. It codes for CASSEGAGLGTDTQYF.

The V and J genes are TRBV6-5 and TRBJ1-2; 9 positions match TRBD1. The CDR3 is 15 residues long. V lost 6 bases and J lost 4; bases outside the gene matches: 9. Germline V gives CDR1 MNHEY, CDR2 SVGAGI. This chain's CDR3 is CASSLPGQGTYGYTF. The CDR3 region has the DNA TGTGCCAGCAGCCTCCCCGGACAGGGGACCTATGGCTACACCTTC.

The chain joins TRBV29-1 to TRBJ2-7; 8 bases map to TRBD1. The CDR3 length is 15 residues. CDR1 is SQVTM, CDR2 ANQGSEA, per germline. V trimming: 6 bases; J trimming: 4 bases; junction bases outside the gene matches: 14. The CDR3 DNA is TGCAGCGTCCTGGCAGAGTCAGGGACAGGATACGAGCAGTACTTC. Protein sequence: CSVLAESGTGYEQYF.

This clone was recorded a few times. DNA for the CDR3: TGTGCCAGCAGCCCCGACAGCGGGAGGGCCGGTGAGCAGTACTTC. It encodes CASSPDSGRAGEQYF. The V and J genes are TRBV3-1 (or the pseudogene TRBV3-2) and TRBJ2-7; 10 nucleotides match TRBD2. This CDR3 has 15 amino acids. Trimming removed 4 bases from V and 7 bases from J; junction bases left unmatched: 10. Germline assignment: CDR1 LGHDT and CDR2 YNNKEL (reference sequence).

The chain employs TRBV7-2 and TRBJ1-2, with D possibly TRBD1 on 6 matching bases. Deletions cut 5 bases from V and 4 bases from J, with 14 bases between. Per the germline V gene, CDR1 is SGHTA and CDR2 is FQGNSA. CDR3 length equals 14 residues. The CDR3: CASSPGAGPYGYTF. The CDR3 coding sequence is TGTGCCAGCAGCCCAGGGGCAGGGCCCTATGGCTACACCTTC. Combining the CDR3 with reference TRBV7-2 and TRBJ1-2 gives the whole variable domain GAGVSQSPSNKVTEKGKDVELRCDPISGHTALYWYRQSLGQGLEFLIYFQGNSAPDKSGLPSDRFSAERTGGSVSTLTIQRTQQEDSAVYLCASSPGAGPYGYTFGSGTRLTVV.

The V call is TRBV14, the J call TRBJ2-6; the D gene is possibly TRBD1 (5 bases). Germline CDR1 reads SGHDN; CDR2 reads FVKESK. Trimming cost V 0 bases and J 0 bases, with 12 bases left between them. The CDR3 extends over 18 amino acids. The CDR3 is CASSQDTGPPSGANVLTF. In DNA, the CDR3 is TGTGCCAGCAGCCAAGATACAGGACCCCCCTCTGGGGCCAACGTCCTGACTTTC.

The chain has TRBV3-1 (or the pseudogene TRBV3-2) and TRBJ2-5, with TRBD2 identical over 7 bases. Germline lookup yields CDR1 LGHDT and CDR2 YNNKEL (reference sequence). The CDR3 covers 16 residues. V trimming: 3 bases; J trimming: 5 bases; junction bases outside the gene matches: 12. The CDR3 nucleotides are TGTGCCAGCAGCCAGGGCTTGGGAGGGGTTCGGGAGACCCAGTACTTC. Translation: CASSQGLGGVRETQYF.

This chain links TRBV4-1 with TRBJ1-1, with 8 nucleotides matching TRBD1. CDR3 size: 19 residues. CDR1 is MGHRA, CDR2 YSYEKL, per germline. Trimming cost V 7 bases and J 6 bases; bases outside gene matches: 25. The CDR3 DNA sequence: TGCGCCAGCAAACCAGACGCGGGTTCAACAGGGGGATTACGCGCTGAAGCTTTCTTT. This translates into CASKPDAGSTGGLRAEAFF.

V usage is TRBV9 and J usage is TRBJ1-2; D unclear. The V gene's germline CDR1 is SGDLS and CDR2 YYNGEE. The CDR3 loop spans 14 amino acids. Deletions cut 1 base from V and 1 base from J, with 8 bases between. The CDR3, as DNA: TGTGCCAGCAGCGTAAGCGGGAGTAACTATGGCTACACCTTC. It yields the protein CASSVSGSNYGYTF. Together with reference TRBV9 and TRBJ1-2, the CDR3 gives the full variable domain: DSGVTQTPKHLITATGQRVTLRCSPRSGDLSVYWYQQSLDQGLQFLIQYYNGEERAKGNILERFSAQQFPDLHSELNLSSLELGDSALYFCASSVSGSNYGYTFGSGTRLTVV.

This clone was found once. The genes are TRBV12-3 or TRBV12-4 and TRBJ2-7; D is uncertain. The CDR3 has 11 amino acids. Deletions cut 5 bases from V and 2 bases from J, with 4 bases between. The CDR3 nucleotides read TGTGCCAGCAGTGTTACCTACGAGCAGTACTTC. This sequence encodes CASSVTYEQYF.

V and J are TRBV6-5 and TRBJ1-1; D is unresolved. The germline V and J ends were trimmed by 6 bases and 1 base, with 12 bases remaining between them. Germline V CDR1 and CDR2: MNHEY, SVGAGI. The CDR3 consists of 14 residues. The DNA for the CDR3 is TGTGCCAGCAGCCCCTCCACACAGAACACTGAAGCTTTCTTT. The encoded protein is CASSPSTQNTEAFF.

V usage is TRBV20-1 and J usage is TRBJ1-5; TRBD1 is a possible D gene (6 bases). The CDR3 has 13 residues. CDR1 DFQATT and CDR2 SNEGSKA come from the germline V gene (reference sequence). Deletions cut 3 bases from V and 6 bases from J, with 12 bases between. CDR3 nucleotide sequence: TGCAGTGCTAGTCAGGGGAATCGTCAGCCCCAGCATTTT. This codes for CSASQGNRQPQHF.

This chain connects TRBV5-6 to TRBJ1-2, with 8 bases aligning to TRBD1. The V and J ends lost 5 bases and 0 bases, in that order; junction bases with no gene match: 9. This CDR3 has 16 amino acids. From germline, CDR1 is SGHDT and CDR2 YYEEEE. Here the CDR3 DNA reads TGTGCCAGCAGAACAGGGGGACCGAATGCTAACTATGGCTACACCTTC. Protein: CASRTGGPNANYGYTF.

This clone was recorded once. The V gene is TRBV7-9, the J gene TRBJ1-1; 9 bases line up with TRBD1. J was trimmed by 6 bases and V by 5 bases; bases with no gene match: 7. Germline-derived CDR1 and CDR2 are SEHNR and FQNEAQ (reference sequence). The CDR3 sequence is 14 residues long. The CDR3 here is CASSPGQGVAEAFF. CDR3 coding DNA: TGTGCCAGCAGCCCGGGACAGGGTGTGGCTGAAGCTTTCTTT.

This clone turned up a few times. V usage is TRBV4-1 and J usage is TRBJ1-2; D unresolved. The length of the CDR3 is 15 residues. V lost 0 bases and J lost 2, with 10 bases in between. The germline V gene has CDR1 MGHRA and CDR2 YSYEKL. The CDR3 sequence: CASSQEGGQNYGYTF. CDR3 nucleotides: TGCGCCAGCAGCCAAGAAGGAGGGCAGAACTATGGCTACACCTTC.

The chain has TRBV5-1 and TRBJ1-3, with D perhaps matching TRBD1 (5 bases). The germline V gene encodes CDR1 SGHRS and CDR2 YFSETQ. The V end lost 5 bases, the J end lost 7 bases, and 13 bases lay between the germline ends. The CDR3 runs 13 residues. CDR3 coding DNA: TGCGCCAGCAGGGATTTAGGGGTGAACACCATATATTTT. Translating it yields CASRDLGVNTIYF.

The rearrangement uses TRBV9 and TRBJ1-3; D gene uncertain. V was cut by 4 bases and J by 11 bases, with 19 bases left in between. The CDR3 sequence is 14 residues long. Germline CDR1 and CDR2: SGDLS and YYNGEE. The CDR3 DNA reads TGTGCCAGCAGCTACCCCGGCTTCGGCGGAGCCATATATTTT. Residues: CASSYPGFGGAIYF.

The chain combines TRBV7-2 with TRBJ1-6; 7 bases align to TRBD1. Germline V lookup: CDR1 SGHTA, CDR2 FQGNSA. The CDR3 consists of 13 residues. J was trimmed by 13 bases and V by 5 bases; bases with no gene match: 8. CDR3: CASSPGQVGPLHF. Here the CDR3 DNA reads TGTGCCAGCAGCCCCGGACAGGTTGGGCCCCTCCACTTT.